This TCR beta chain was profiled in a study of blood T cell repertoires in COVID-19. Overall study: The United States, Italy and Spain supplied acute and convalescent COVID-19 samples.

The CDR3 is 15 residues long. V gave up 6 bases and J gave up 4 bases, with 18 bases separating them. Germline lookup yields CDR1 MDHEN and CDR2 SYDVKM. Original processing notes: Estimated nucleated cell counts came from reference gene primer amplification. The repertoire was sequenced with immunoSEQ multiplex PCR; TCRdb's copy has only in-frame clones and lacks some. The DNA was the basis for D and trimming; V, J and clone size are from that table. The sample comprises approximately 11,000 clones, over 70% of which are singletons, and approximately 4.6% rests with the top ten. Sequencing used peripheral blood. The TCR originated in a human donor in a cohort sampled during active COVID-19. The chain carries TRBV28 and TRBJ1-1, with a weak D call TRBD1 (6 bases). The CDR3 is CASRLLQGRGTEAFF. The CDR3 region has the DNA TGTGCCAGCAGACTTTTACAGGGAAGAGGCACTGAAGCTTTCTTT.